One sample yielded the 23 T cell receptor beta chains listed below, sequenced in a study of blood T cells in healthy people across ages. For the second PCR, which ran for 7 to 11 cycles, a sample-barcoded 5' primer and a J-beta primer mix were used. TCRdb called the 5' RACE reads again in MiXCR, with one record for every CDR3 protein. The sample lists some 760,000 distinct CDR3 sequences; 20% to 25% were seen once. These data were likewise used in another study, on T cells of mothers and their children.

Sequencing input: blood. These receptors all stem from a boy aged 5 to 17 in good health.

This clonotype was seen more than once but under ten times. The chain links TRBV6-1 to TRBJ1-2; 7 bases agree with TRBD1. The CDR3 runs to 14 residues. Germline loops: CDR1 MNHNS, CDR2 SASEGT. Trimming took 4 bases from V and 7 from J; bases not matched to a gene: 9. DNA of the CDR3: TGTGCCAGCAGTGTTGGTGCAGGGGGACGTGGCTACACCTTC. The encoded protein is CASSVGAGGRGYTF.

V usage is TRBV29-1 and J usage is TRBJ2-7, with D unclear. The closer fit of TRBJ2-1 to the DNA end suggests the J call may be wrong. Germline V gene sequence: CDR1 SQVTM, CDR2 ANQGSEA. This CDR3 spans 14 amino acids. The CDR3 region has the DNA TGCAGCGCTTCACGCCCCTATTCTAACGATGAGCAGTTCTTC. Encoded protein: CSASRPYSNDEQFF.

The rearrangement joins TRBV29-1 to TRBJ2-6, with D unresolved. Trimming stripped 4 bases from V and 4 bases from J, with 5 bases between. CDR1 is SQVTM and CDR2 is ANQGSEA in the germline V gene. The CDR3 spans 12 residues. The CDR3 DNA reads TGCAGCGTTGTCGTGGGGGCCAACGTCCTGACTTTC. Residues: CSVVVGANVLTF.

This clonotype was picked up a small number of times. The chain joins TRBV6-2 or TRBV6-3 to TRBJ2-1, with 8 bases lining up with TRBD2. Germline assignment: CDR1 MNHEY and CDR2 SVGEGT. With 2 bases clipped from V and 5 bases from J, the junction kept 11 bases outside the gene matches. The CDR3 is made up of 17 amino acids. The CDR3 protein is CASSYRGAGVGHNEQFF. CDR3 coding DNA: TGTGCCAGCAGTTACCGGGGAGCGGGGGTTGGTCACAATGAGCAGTTCTTC.

This clonotype was detected a few times. The chain employs TRBV27 and TRBJ1-4; D is possibly TRBD1 (6 bases). The V gene's germline CDR1 is MNHEY and CDR2 SMNVEV (reference sequence). Trimming removed 5 bases at V and 6 bases at J, with 13 bases between. The CDR3 contains 14 residues. The CDR3 here is CASSQRGVYEKLFF. CDR3 DNA: TGTGCCAGCAGTCAAAGGGGGGTCTATGAAAAACTGTTTTTT.

This clonotype was observed a few times. This chain uses TRBV29-1 with TRBJ2-7; 10 positions agree with TRBD2. Per the germline V gene, CDR1 is SQVTM and CDR2 is ANQGSEA. This CDR3 region has 15 residues. Germline trimming cut 7 bases from V and 2 bases from J; bases unmatched to any gene: 11. CDR3 bases: TGCAGCGCCCGTGGGCTAGCGGGAGATCCCTACGAGCAGTACTTC. This translates into CSARGLAGDPYEQYF.

This chain links TRBV5-6 with TRBJ2-7; no reliable D call. V lost 2 bases and J 0 bases, leaving 9 bases between the germline ends. CDR1 and CDR2 from the germline V gene are SGHDT and YYEEEE. CDR3 length: 14 residues. The CDR3 region has the DNA TGTGCCAGCAGCTTCACGGATATCTCCTACGAGCAGTACTTC. It codes for CASSFTDISYEQYF. Variable domain in full (rest from reference TRBV5-6 and TRBJ2-7): DAGVTQSPTHLIKTRGQQVTLRCSPKSGHDTVSWYQQALGQGPQFIFQYYEEEERQRGNFPDRFSGHQFPNYSSELNVNALLLGDSALYLCASSFTDISYEQYFGPGTRLTVT.

The V gene is TRBV7-2, the J gene TRBJ2-7; the match to TRBD2 covers 8 bases. Germline CDR1 reads SGHTA; CDR2 reads FQGNSA. CDR3 length: 17 amino acids. The ends lost 4 bases at V and 3 bases at J; junction bases unmatched: 14. As DNA, the CDR3 is TGTGCCAGCAGCTCCCCGGGTAGCGGGGCCGATGTCTACGAGCAGTACTTC. This codes for CASSSPGSGADVYEQYF.

The chain links TRBV29-1 to TRBJ2-7; 9 bases fit TRBD1. The junction had 11 bases not matched to a gene; V was cut back by 6 bases and J by 5 bases. Germline V lookup: CDR1 SQVTM, CDR2 ANQGSEA. This CDR3 has 14 residues. CDR3 coding DNA: TGCAGCGTCCTTGGGGGACAGGGACGCCACGAGCAGTACTTC. Its translation is CSVLGGQGRHEQYF.

The rearrangement joins TRBV4-1 to TRBJ2-5; D is unresolved. V lost 1 base and J lost 4, with 13 bases in between. Germline V lookup: CDR1 MGHRA, CDR2 YSYEKL. This CDR3 contains 15 residues. This chain's CDR3 is CASSQGIASAETQYF. The CDR3 DNA is TGCGCCAGCAGCCAAGGAATAGCCTCAGCAGAGACCCAGTACTTC.

This chain joins TRBV14 and TRBJ2-1; D is possibly TRBD2 (6 bases). The CDR3 runs 13 residues. Trimming took off 4 bases at V and 8 bases at J, with 12 bases between the two ends. In germline, CDR1 is SGHDN, CDR2 FVKESK. Here the CDR3 DNA reads TGTGCCAGCAGCCGAGCTAGCGTGGATGAGCAGTTCTTC. This encodes CASSRASVDEQFF.

The chain recombines TRBV29-1 with TRBJ2-3; the match to TRBD2 covers 7 bases. V dropped 3 bases and J dropped 8; count of bases not matched to a gene: 14. CDR3 length equals 15 residues. CDR1 and CDR2 from the germline V gene are SQVTM and ANQGSEA. The CDR3 DNA reads as TGCAGCGTTGACCCAAGTCCCGGGACTAATCCTACGCAGTATTTT. Amino acids: CSVDPSPGTNPTQYF.

The chain recombines TRBV7-9 with TRBJ2-7; the match to TRBD2 covers 7 bases. CDR1 and CDR2 (germline): SEHNR, FQNEAQ (reference sequence). Germline trimming cut 4 bases from V and 4 bases from J; bases unmatched to any gene: 10. There are 15 residues in the CDR3. The CDR3, as DNA: TGTGCCAGCAGCTGGGAGGGCAGCGAGATTTACGAGCAGTACTTC. Translated: CASSWEGSEIYEQYF.

This chain connects TRBV7-2 to TRBJ1-2; the match to TRBD1 covers 7 bases. CDR3 size: 14 residues. Trimming took 2 bases from V and 5 from J; bases not matched to a gene: 5. The germline gives CDR1 SGHTA, CDR2 FQGNSA. The DNA for the CDR3 is TGTGCCAGCAGCTTATTGGGCAGGGGGTATGGCTACACCTTC. It yields the protein CASSLLGRGYGYTF.

The chain links TRBV3-1 to TRBJ2-7; D gene uncertain. Germline loops: CDR1 LGHDT, CDR2 YNNKEL (reference sequence). The CDR3 runs to 14 residues. Trimming shortened V by 4 bases and J by 7 bases, and 17 bases separated the two germline ends. The CDR3 is CASSPNAPPSEQYF. For the CDR3, the DNA is TGTGCCAGCAGCCCCAATGCCCCGCCTTCGGAGCAGTACTTC.

This chain connects TRBV7-3 to TRBJ2-5; D is unclear. The end of the DNA fits TRBJ2-7 better, so the J call may be wrong. Germline V lookup: CDR1 SGHTA, CDR2 FQGTGA. CDR3 length: 13 amino acids. CDR3 protein: CASSFGGNHEQYF. CDR3 nucleotide sequence: TGTGCCAGCAGCTTCGGTGGGAACCACGAGCAGTACTTC.

This clonotype came up a few times. The CDR3 nucleotides read TGTGCCAGCAGCTTAGGGTGGGGAGGTGAGCAGTTCTTC. Protein sequence: CASSLGWGGEQFF. The chain couples TRBV7-8 to TRBJ2-1; tentative D call: TRBD2 (6 bases). Germline CDR1 is SGHVS and CDR2 is FQNEAQ. This CDR3 has 13 residues. The V and J ends lost 1 base and 9 bases respectively, with 10 bases between them.

V and J are TRBV5-5 and TRBJ2-3; TRBD1 or TRBD2 may be the D gene (5 bases each). From germline, CDR1 is SGHKS and CDR2 YYEKEE (reference sequence). The CDR3 is 16 amino acids. Trimming removed 4 bases from V and 5 bases from J, with 20 bases in between. The CDR3 is CASSLWDGVSRDTQYF. The CDR3 DNA reads TGTGCCAGCAGCCTATGGGACGGGGTCTCGAGAGATACGCAGTATTTT.

This clonotype was seen a few times. The chain recombines TRBV9 with TRBJ2-2; D gene unclear. The CDR3 is made up of 14 amino acids. With 0 bases removed from V and 2 bases from J, the gap between germline ends came to 5 bases. Germline V gene sequence: CDR1 SGDLS, CDR2 YYNGEE. The CDR3 sequence is CASSVAPNTGELFF. CDR3 nucleotide sequence: TGTGCCAGCAGCGTAGCCCCAAACACCGGGGAGCTGTTTTTT.

This clonotype was recorded a few times. A junction end diverges from the germline sequence, so it may reflect a read error. This chain joins TRBV7-7 and TRBJ2-5; tentatively, D is TRBD2 (6 bases). Germline CDR1 is SSHAT and CDR2 is FNYEAQ (reference sequence). The CDR3 totals 14 residues. The CDR3 reads CASSRGIGGETQYF. The CDR3 DNA sequence: TGTGCTAGCAGCCGGGGGATTGGTGGTGAGACCCAGTACTTC.

This clonotype was counted only a few times. The V call is TRBV28, the J call TRBJ2-1; D remains unclear. The germline V gene encodes CDR1 MDHEN and CDR2 SYDVKM. V gave up 6 bases and J gave up 0 bases, with 9 bases separating them. The CDR3 has 14 amino acids. The CDR3 region has the DNA TGTGCCAGCAGCCTTAGCCTCTCCTACAATGAGCAGTTCTTC. This sequence encodes CASSLSLSYNEQFF. The entire variable domain, with the rest obtained from reference TRBV28 and TRBJ2-1, is as follows: DVKVTQSSRYLVKRTGEKVFLECVQDMDHENMFWYRQDPGLGLRLIYFSYDVKMKEKGDIPEGYSVSREKKERFSLILESASTNQTSMYLCASSLSLSYNEQFFGPGTRLTVL.

V usage is TRBV3-1 and J usage is TRBJ2-2, with D possibly being TRBD1 or TRBD2 (5 bases each). Germline V gene lookup returns CDR1 LGHDT and CDR2 YNNKEL (reference sequence). The V and J ends lost 3 bases and 5 bases respectively, with 16 bases between them. The CDR3 is 16 amino acids. The CDR3 spells CASSHGWDRGTGELFF. CDR3 in DNA: TGTGCCAGCAGCCATGGATGGGACCGTGGGACCGGGGAGCTGTTTTTT.

The CDR3 reads CASSSTEGAPYEQYF. CDR3 DNA sequence: TGTGCCAGCAGCTCCACCGAAGGGGCTCCCTACGAGCAGTACTTC. The gene calls are TRBV7-9 and TRBJ2-7; possible D gene TRBD1, 5 bases. The CDR3 sequence is 15 residues long. Germline V gene data show CDR1 as SEHNR and CDR2 as FQNEAQ (reference sequence). The V and J ends lost 4 bases and 2 bases respectively, with 15 bases between them. The variable domain in full, with the rest retrieved from reference TRBV7-9 and TRBJ2-7, is DTGVSQNPRHKITKRGQNVTFRCDPISEHNRLYWYRQTLGQGPEFLTYFQNEAQLEKSRLLSDRFSAERPKGSFSTLEIQRTEQGDSAMYLCASSSTEGAPYEQYFGPGTRLTVT.